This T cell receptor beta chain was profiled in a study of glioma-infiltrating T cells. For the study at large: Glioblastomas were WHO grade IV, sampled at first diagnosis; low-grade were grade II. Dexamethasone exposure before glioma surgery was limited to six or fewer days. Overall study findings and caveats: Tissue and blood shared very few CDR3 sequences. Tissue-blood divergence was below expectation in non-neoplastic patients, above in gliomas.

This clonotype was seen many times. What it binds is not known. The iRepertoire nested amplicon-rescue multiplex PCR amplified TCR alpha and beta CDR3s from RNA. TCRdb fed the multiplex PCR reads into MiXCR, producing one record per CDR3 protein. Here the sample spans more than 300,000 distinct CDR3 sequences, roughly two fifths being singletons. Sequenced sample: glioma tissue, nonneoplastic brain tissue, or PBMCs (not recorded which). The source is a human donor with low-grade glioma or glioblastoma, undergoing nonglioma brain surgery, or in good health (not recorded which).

CDR3 region: CASSDPAGGSGETQYF. DNA for the CDR3: TGTGCCAGCAGTGATCCAGCGGGAGGGAGCGGAGAGACCCAGTACTTC. The chain uses TRBV28 and TRBJ2-5, with TRBD2 identical over 10 bases. Germline V gene data show CDR1 as MDHEN and CDR2 as SYDVKM. Germline trimming cut 5 bases from V and 4 bases from J; bases unmatched to any gene: 10. This CDR3 is built from 16 residues.